This TCR beta chain was observed in a study of CD8+ T cells in alopecia areata. In the study overall: Female C3H/HeJ mice aged roughly 6-11 weeks received skin from spontaneously alopecic C3H/HeJ graft donors aged 6-12 months. Regarding the study as a whole: Sharing of TCR sequences between patients (possibly for HLA-related reasons) was less clear than in mice.

As the sequencing template, cDNA was produced by extracting RNA and reverse transcribing it. Sequenced by immunoSEQ multiplex PCR; TCRdb stores in-frame clones only, minus some. This sample carries over 250,000 clones, none of them present only once. Sorting relied on CD4, CD8alpha, NKG2D, NKG2ACE and other markers applied to pooled cutaneous lymph node cells. Turning to this clone: Antigen specificity is unknown. Gene names are mouse gene names. The sequence runs out 4 residues before the end of the CDR3; the remainder is reconstructed from the germline J gene.

V lost 0 bases to trimming and J lost 3 bases; unmatched junction nucleotides: 4. CDR3 length: 14 residues. In germline, CDR1 is SGHSN, CDR2 HYEKVE. Sequenced material: CD4+ T cells sorted from a lymph node. The V gene is TRBV12-1, the J gene TRBJ2-7; 7 bases agree with TRBD2. This sequence was found in a C3H/HeJ mouse with alopecia areata. MHC haplotype of the strain: H2-k. The CDR3: CASSLSGGDYEQYF. The covered CDR3 bases are TGTGCCAGCTCTCTCTCCGGGGGGGACTAT. Variable domain in full (rest from reference TRBV12-1 and TRBJ2-7): DSGVVQSPRHIIKEKGGRSVLTCIPISGHSNVVWYQQTLGKELKFLIQHYEKVERDKGFLPSRFSVQQFDDYHSEMNMSALELEDSAMYFCASSLSGGDYEQYFGPGTRLTVL.